The T cell receptor beta chain under discussion was sequenced for a study of regulatory T cells in long-lasting Graves disease (dated by TCRdb to about 2021). Turning to the overall study: Patients with newly diagnosed Graves' disease had been on antithyroid drugs for under 3 months. This study used TCR sequencing and RNA sequencing of peripheral blood to compare persistent Graves' disease patients against newly diagnosed Graves' disease patients. The study was conducted in China and was registered as a clinical trial. A total of some 35 samples underwent TCR sequencing, from around 13 patients with persistent Graves' disease and about 20 patients with newly diagnosed Graves' disease. The study at large found these results: Preferential use of TRBV28, TRBJ1-2 and TRBJ2-5 was observed in persistent disease, whereas TRBV20-1 and TRBJ2-1 were favored in newly diagnosed disease. Only peripheral blood was studied, because thyroid tissue, the primary lesion, was inaccessible. A larger number of public clonotypes was shared among persistent patients (about 2,700) than among newly diagnosed patients (around 970). The authors noted that the small sample size was a limitation that may lower accuracy. Lower TCR Shannon entropy and fewer highly expanded clones were observed in persistent Graves' disease patients than in newly diagnosed patients, which suggested clonal expansion. Sequencing and analysis were restricted to the TCR beta chain.

From the germline V gene, CDR1 is MGHRA and CDR2 is YSYEKL. Trimming takes 1 base from V and 5 bases from J, and the germline ends sit 11 bases apart. From the cysteine up to the phenylalanine, the CDR3 has a length of 14 residues. CDR3 DNA only is kept here, 42 bases in frame from base 1. The time point label on this specimen signifies: newly diagnosed GD, antithyroid drugs for less than 3 months. RNA was extracted from PBMCs in TRIzol for both TCR sequencing and RNA sequencing. Graves' disease was diagnosed according to American Thyroid Association guidelines. The patients came from an endocrinology department in Xi'an, China. From each patient, approximately 9.9 milliliters of peripheral blood was collected into an EDTA anticoagulant tube. PBMCs were isolated by Ficoll Paque Plus density gradient separation without further T cell sorting. An Agilent 2100 Bioanalyzer and agarose gel were used to check RNA quality, and a NanoDrop 2000 was used to measure RNA concentration.

This clonotype showed up just a few times. Its antigen remains unidentified. No qualities accompany the bases; no much larger clone lies one base away. Receptor amplification or capture employed multiplex PCR. Reads for this sample came from an Illumina HiSeq 4000. TCR beta libraries were built with iRepertoire HTBI primers and Arm-PCR amplification of CDR3 regions. Gel purification was performed on PCR products prior to sequencing. Per the original workflow: Gene usage analysis of CDR3 amino acid clonotypes relied on the approximately 60 TRBV and about 13 TRBJ segments identified across samples. Filtered high-quality paired reads were merged into contigs using COPE and FqMerger. BLAST was used to align contigs to the IMGT TRBV, TRBD and TRBJ reference genes, and CDR3 was defined following IMGT. Any clonotype with a frequency above 0.1% was classified as a highly expanded clone. Repertoire diversity was measured by Shannon entropy, and V-J evenness by the Gini coefficient. Public clonotypes were defined as clonotypes shared by more than one individual. TCRdb reran the public reads through fastp at Q25 and MiXCR, keeping productive beta chains. Identical CDR3 protein sequences are pooled into one entry, listed with their most common genes and DNA. These V and J calls derive from TCRdb rather than the authors' analysis. The sample table contains 300,000 to 400,000 distinct CDR3 sequences; only one count was recorded for 16% of them. The top ten hold roughly 27% of the sample.

This sample also belongs to another study, concerning T cells in Graves' hyperthyroidism and ophthalmopathy. The second source states: Stable Graves' hyperthyroidism was defined as the absence of progression to ophthalmopathy over 18 months of follow-up. Hyperthyroidism patients were newly diagnosed, with disease duration under 2 months, and aged 18 to 65 years. The study excluded patients with uncontrolled infections, other autoimmune diseases, pregnancy or lactation. Diagnoses were based on clinical symptoms, serum thyroxine and TRAb, thyroid ultrasound and orbital computed tomography. The first round of RT-PCR for the TCR CDR3 was performed with the HTBI primer set and the Qiagen OneStep RT-PCR kit. Blood samples also contained most of the expanded thyroid clonotypes (frequency above 0.001), which suggests that blood repertoires may reflect thyroid immune responses. In cross-validation, a model built on a 13 V-J signature told ophthalmopathy apart from stable hyperthyroidism with under 90% sensitivity and about 81% specificity, and in testing the same model reached 80%/75%. During validation, the model predicted progression to ophthalmopathy a median of roughly six months ahead of onset, with around 71% sensitivity and about 72% specificity. To identify TCR V-J signatures that set the groups apart, the researchers used a discovery cohort of 100 patients, made up of around 42 with Graves' ophthalmopathy and 57 with stable Graves' hyperthyroidism. Whether ophthalmopathy could be predicted prospectively was tested in an independent validation cohort made up of about 20 hyperthyroidism patients plus 17 patients who later progressed to ophthalmopathy. For training and testing, the 100 or so patients in the discovery cohort were randomly divided in a 7:3 ratio. In addition, the study compared T-cell repertoires in thyroid tissue and in blood from about 6 Graves' hyperthyroidism patients. Following sampling, methimazole starting at 30 mg daily was given to hyperthyroidism patients, and high-dose intravenous methylprednisolone was given to ophthalmopathy patients. Libraries were constructed in a second round of multiplex PCR, after which size selection and purification were performed. Paired-end sequencing of the libraries was performed with 100 bp reads on an Illumina HiSeq2000. Raw data were processed with SOAPnuke, discarding reads with adapters, uncalled bases, mean Phred below 15, or no exact constant-primer or identifier match. High-quality paired reads were merged using COPE v1.2.5, and each unique nucleotide sequence was defined as a clonotype. MiTCR v1.1 was used to align clonotypes to the IMGT TRBV, TRBD and TRBJ reference segments. The analysis included only V-J combinations with a frequency above 0.0001, which together covered more than 99% of the repertoires. A TCS score was defined as the ratio between F50 (clonal expansion) and ExV (chaos), using BLOSUM62-based TCRdist between CDR3 peptides within each V-J. Welch's t-statistics and random forest reduced roughly 540 V-J features to around 14, which were used in a naive Bayes classifier (R e1071). No statistical method was used to set the sample size in advance, and investigators knew the group allocation. According to the paper, TCR Vbeta CDR3 sequencing was carried out on 135 peripheral blood samples, which came from over 40 ophthalmopathy, about 75 hyperthyroidism and 17 progressor patients.

The rearranged chain carries TRBV4-1 and TRBJ1-2, with no confidently assigned D gene. This receptor was obtained from a man aged 35 to 55 with Graves disease. Donor details come from another sample of the same person, matched by shared clones. Sequenced here: peripheral blood mononuclear cells (PBMCs), sampled at new diagnosis, from a patient treated with antithyroid drugs. The CDR3 amino acid sequence is: CASSQGRGRYGYTF. The DNA reads as follows: TGCGCCAGCAGCCAAGGGAGAGGAAGATATGGCTACACCTTC.